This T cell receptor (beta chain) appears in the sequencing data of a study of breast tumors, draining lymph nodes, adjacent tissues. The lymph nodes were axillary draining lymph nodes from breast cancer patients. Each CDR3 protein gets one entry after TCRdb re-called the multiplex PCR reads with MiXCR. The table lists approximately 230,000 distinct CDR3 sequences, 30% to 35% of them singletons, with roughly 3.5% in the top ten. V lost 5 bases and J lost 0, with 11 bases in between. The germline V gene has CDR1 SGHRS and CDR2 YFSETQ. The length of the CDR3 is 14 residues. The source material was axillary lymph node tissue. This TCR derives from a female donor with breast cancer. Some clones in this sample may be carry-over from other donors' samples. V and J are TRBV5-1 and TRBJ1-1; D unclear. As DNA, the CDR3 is TGCGCCAGCAGTCTGGAGGGAATGAACACTGAAGCTTTCTTT. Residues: CASSLEGMNTEAFF.